This T cell receptor beta chain emerged from a study of blood T cell repertoires in COVID-19. On the study more broadly: Acute and convalescent COVID-19 specimens originated in the United States, Italy and Spain. The analysed material was cDNA or gDNA that came from T cells, B-cell-depleted T cells, or PBMCs.

Per the study methods: Estimates of nucleated cell counts were drawn from the amplification of reference gene primers. TCRdb keeps only in-frame clones here, not all; method: immunoSEQ multiplex PCR. V, J and clone size were drawn from that table, and D and trimming were deduced from the DNA. Here the sample spans some 320,000 clones, about 91% being singletons. Germline assignment: CDR1 DFQATT and CDR2 SNEGSKA (reference sequence). V lost 6 bases, J lost 6 bases, and 9 bases lay in between. The CDR3 extends over 10 amino acids. Sequenced: peripheral blood. The chain joins TRBV20-1 to TRBJ2-7; D call uncertain. The TCR originated in a woman in her twenties or thirties who had recovered from COVID-19. The CDR3 DNA sequence: TGCAGTGCGGCTCATGGCGAGCAGTACTTC. Translation: CSAAHGEQYF.